This passage covers 2 T cell receptor beta chains from one sample sequenced in a study of neurological immune-mediated disorders. The time point was: longitudinal time-point 3. A single record per CDR3 protein comes from TCRdb applying MiXCR to the 5' RACE reads. The sample has 85,000 to 110,000 distinct CDR3 sequences, 10% to 11% seen once. The sample comprised PBMCs. The source is a female donor with HTLV-1-associated myelopathy (HAM/TSP).

This clonotype appeared many times. The chain uses TRBV5-1 and TRBJ2-2; TRBD2 might be the D (6 bases). CDR1 and CDR2 from the germline V gene are SGHRS and YFSETQ. CDR3 length equals 14 residues. Trimming took 1 base from V and 4 from J, leaving 8 bases between them. CDR3 DNA: TGCGCCAGCAGCTTGCCGGGGGTCACCGGGGAGCTGTTTTTT. Its translation is CASSLPGVTGELFF.

Notes on this clonotype: A much bigger clone sits one base away, suggesting this may be a read error. The rearrangement links TRBV28 to TRBJ2-2; 10 positions match TRBD1. CDR1 MDHEN and CDR2 SYDVKM come from the germline V gene. CDR3 size: 15 residues. CDR3: CASTLDRGRTGDLFF. The CDR3 nucleotides are TGTGCCAGCACCCTAGACAGGGGGCGGACCGGGGATCTGTTTTTT.